This T cell receptor (beta chain) was captured in a study of blood T cell repertoires in COVID-19. Study-level background: Acute and convalescent COVID-19 specimens originated in the United States, Italy and Spain.

Original data processing: Using reference gene primer amplification, nucleated cell counts were estimated. Profiling relied on immunoSEQ multiplex PCR, and the TCRdb table lists in-frame clones only, not all of them. The DNA was the basis for D and trimming; V, J and clone size are from that table. The table has 250,000 to 400,000 clones, roughly 90% seen once. Germline-derived CDR1 and CDR2 are SGHAT and FQNNGV. CDR3 length: 16 residues. V dropped 4 bases and J dropped 4 bases, with 14 bases sitting between them. A Seattle source enrolled patients during active infection and followed them longitudinally.

Sequences were obtained from peripheral blood. This sequence originates from a woman aged 25 to 39 with COVID-19, enrolled during active disease. V and J are TRBV11-2 and TRBJ1-6; no firm D call. The CDR3 here is CASSSGEVWYNSPLHF. The CDR3 DNA reads TGTGCCAGCAGCTCCGGTGAAGTCTGGTATAATTCACCCCTCCACTTT.